Described below is a single T cell receptor (beta chain) sequence and its context. These data originate in a study of shared clonotypes between healthy human individuals. Trimming pared 2 bases from V and 3 bases from J, leaving 11 bases between. CDR1 and CDR2 from the germline V gene are MDHEN and SYDVKM. The CDR3 is 15 residues long. Assay used: immunoSEQ multiplex PCR; TCRdb lists only in-frame clones, some missing. The repertoire consists of around 2.1 million clones, with 93% occurring once and the leading ten covering 1.7%. Naive-designated CD8 cells lacked CD45RO, were positively enriched for CCR7, and omitted terminally differentiated effector memory CD45RA+ cells.

The J gene is TRBJ1-3, the V gene TRBV28, with D unresolved. The TCR comes from a man aged 18 to 29 in good health. Some clones in this sample may be carry-over from other donors' samples. Sequencing was carried out using naive CD8+ T cells from PBMCs. The CDR3 coding sequence is TGTGCCAGCAGTTTAGGGAGGAGGTTTGGAAACACCATATATTTT. Residues: CASSLGRRFGNTIYF.